These 12 T cell receptor beta chains were sequenced from one sample in a study of metastatic and nonmetastatic thyroid tumors. MiXCR was used by TCRdb to re-call the PCR reads. The sample shows about 21,000 clones, more than 25% of them seen only once. Thyroid surgery was performed in patients who had received no treatment beforehand. Sequenced: blood. These receptors all come from a female donor with papillary thyroid cancer or a benign thyroid nodule (not recorded which). Some clones in this sample may be carry-over from other donors' samples.

This clone was detected ten times or more. The CDR3 sequence is CASSEKAETYTDTQYF. CDR3 nucleotides: TGTGCCAGCAGTGAGAAAGCGGAGACCTACACAGATACGCAGTATTTT. V usage is TRBV6-4 and J usage is TRBJ2-3; a weak D match, TRBD2 (5 bases). There are 16 residues in the CDR3. V was clipped by 3 bases and J by 2 bases, with 15 bases between them. Germline CDR1 and CDR2: MRHNA and SNTAGT.

This clone was seen ten or more times. As DNA, the CDR3 is TGCAGTGCTAGAGTCGGGGGGGCGGCCCAGTACTTC. This sequence encodes CSARVGGAAQYF. The rearrangement links TRBV20-1 to TRBJ2-5; 8 nucleotides line up with TRBD2. V lost 1 base to trimming and J lost 9 bases; unmatched junction nucleotides: 4. Per the germline V gene, CDR1 is DFQATT and CDR2 is SNEGSKA (reference sequence). The CDR3 sequence is 12 residues long.

In its sample, this clone is medium-sized. The chain links TRBV11-2 to TRBJ2-7; D is unclear. Germline CDR1 SGHAT, CDR2 FQNNGV. The CDR3 extends over 13 amino acids. V was cut by 1 base and J by 2 bases, with 6 bases left in between. The CDR3 is CASSLALAYEQYF. The CDR3, as DNA: TGTGCCAGCAGCTTAGCGCTGGCCTACGAGCAGTACTTC.

This clone was counted at least ten times. One junction end does not reproduce the germline sequence, and a read error may be involved. V usage is TRBV7-7 and J usage is TRBJ2-7; 8 bases are shared with TRBD1. CDR3 length: 15 residues. From germline, CDR1 is SSHAT and CDR2 FNYEAQ (reference sequence). The CDR3 sequence is CASSLRTGSSYEQYF. The CDR3 DNA follows: TGTGCTAGCAGCCTAAGGACAGGGAGCTCCTACGAGCAGTACTTC. Using reference TRBV7-7 and TRBJ2-7 for the parts outside the CDR3, the full variable domain is GAGVSQSPRYKVTKRGQDVTLRCDPISSHATLYWYQQALGQGPEFLTYFNYEAQPDKSGLPSDRFSAERPEGSISTLTIQRTEQRDSAMYRCASSLRTGSSYEQYFGPGTRLTVT.

The table lists this clone with many counts. The chain employs TRBV7-9 and TRBJ2-7, with D perhaps matching TRBD1 (6 bases). Deletions cut 5 bases from V and 0 bases from J, with 14 bases between. The CDR3 runs to 15 residues. Germline V gives CDR1 SEHNR, CDR2 FQNEAQ (reference sequence). The CDR3 nucleotides are TGTGCCAGCAGCCCCCGGACAGCTATCTCCTACGAGCAGTACTTC. Translation: CASSPRTAISYEQYF.

The V and J genes are TRBV19 and TRBJ2-7; 10 bases are a match to TRBD1. The CDR3 covers 16 residues. CDR1 LNHDA and CDR2 SQIVND come from the germline V gene (reference sequence). With V trimmed by 6 bases and J by 2 bases, 10 bases remained unmatched. The CDR3 is CASSQSRDRGTYEQYF. In nucleotides, the CDR3 is TGTGCCAGTAGCCAATCCCGGGACAGGGGAACCTACGAGCAGTACTTC.

This clone was counted at least ten times. The chain joins TRBV6-4 to TRBJ2-1; no reliable D call. The CDR3 has 16 amino acids. CDR1 is MRHNA, CDR2 SNTAGT, per germline. The V end was cut by 3 bases, the J end by 0 bases, with 12 bases between. The CDR3 is CASSERATPSYNEQFF. As DNA, the CDR3 is TGTGCCAGCAGTGAACGAGCTACCCCCTCCTACAATGAGCAGTTCTTC.

At least ten counts were recorded for this clone. The chain carries TRBV3-1 and TRBJ1-6, with no clear D. With 1 base removed from V and 7 bases from J, the gap between germline ends came to 11 bases. The CDR3 runs to 15 residues. Looked up from germline, CDR1 is LGHDT and CDR2 is YNNKEL (reference sequence). CDR3 nucleotide sequence: TGTGCCAGCAGCCAAGTATCGGGTGGCAATTCACCCCTCCACTTT. It is translated as CASSQVSGGNSPLHF.

This clone occurred many times. This chain joins TRBV9 and TRBJ1-1, with D tentatively TRBD1 (5 bases). Germline V gene lookup returns CDR1 SGDLS and CDR2 YYNGEE. Trimming removed 0 bases from V and 2 bases from J, with 8 bases in between. The CDR3 is 14 residues long. The CDR3 region is CASSVGGSNTEAFF. In DNA form, the CDR3 reads TGTGCCAGCAGCGTAGGGGGCAGTAACACTGAAGCTTTCTTT.

This clone was counted at least ten times. The rearrangement links TRBV6-1 to TRBJ2-1; 8 bases match TRBD1. After removal of 7 bases from V and 9 bases from J, the junction contained 11 bases not matched to a gene. The CDR3 extends over 14 amino acids. Germline-derived CDR1 and CDR2 are MNHNS and SASEGT. The CDR3 bases are TGTGCCAGCATCGAGCAGGGGGCTGTGGGTGAGCAGTTCTTC. It is translated as CASIEQGAVGEQFF.

This sequence joins TRBV20-1 and TRBJ1-2; 9 nucleotides line up with TRBD1. Trimming took 5 bases from V and 8 from J; bases not matched to a gene: 3. The CDR3 has 11 residues. CDR1 and CDR2 from the germline V gene are DFQATT and SNEGSKA (reference sequence). The CDR3 DNA reads TGCAGTGCTGGGACAGGGAGGGGCTACACCTTC. Translated, it gives CSAGTGRGYTF.

The chain joins TRBV20-1 to TRBJ2-1, with 8 bases that match TRBD1. V shed 1 base and J 9 bases; nucleotides not matched to a gene: 11. The CDR3 has 15 residues. The germline V gene encodes CDR1 DFQATT and CDR2 SNEGSKA (reference sequence). CDR3 in amino acids: CSARGIRTGWVEQFF. DNA for the CDR3: TGCAGTGCTAGAGGGATTAGGACAGGGTGGGTTGAGCAGTTCTTC.